This note documents a single TCR beta chain sequence. Germline V CDR1 and CDR2: SGHAT, FQNNGV. The CDR3 is 12 amino acids. Trimming cost V 5 bases and J 8 bases, with 9 bases left between them. These data are taken from a study of CD8 T cells in Susac syndrome. Reverse transcription of roughly 0.5 to 1 ug RNA was performed with random hexamers. A single record per CDR3 protein comes from TCRdb applying MiXCR to the immunoSEQ multiplex PCR reads. The sample carries about 150,000 distinct CDR3 sequences, approximately 95% recorded once. Sequencing was carried out using CD4+ T cells from PBMCs. This chain connects TRBV11-2 to TRBJ2-2, with D tentatively TRBD2 (5 bases). This sequence was found in a human donor with Susac syndrome. Written as DNA, the CDR3 is TGTGCCAGCAGCCTAGCTGGGGGGGAGCTGTTTTTT. It translates to CASSLAGGELFF.